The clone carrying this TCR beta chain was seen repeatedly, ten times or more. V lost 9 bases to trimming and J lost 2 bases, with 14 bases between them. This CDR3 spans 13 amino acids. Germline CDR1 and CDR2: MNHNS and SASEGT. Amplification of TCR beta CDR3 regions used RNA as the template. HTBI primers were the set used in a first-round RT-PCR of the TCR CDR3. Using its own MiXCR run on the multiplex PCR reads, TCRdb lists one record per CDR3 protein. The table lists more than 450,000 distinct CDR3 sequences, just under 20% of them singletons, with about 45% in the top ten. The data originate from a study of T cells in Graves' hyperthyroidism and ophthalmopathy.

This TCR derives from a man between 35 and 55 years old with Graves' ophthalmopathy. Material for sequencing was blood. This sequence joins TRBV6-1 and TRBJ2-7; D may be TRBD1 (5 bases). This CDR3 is CASRTTTTYEQYF. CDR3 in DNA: TGTGCCAGTAGGACAACGACAACCTACGAGCAGTACTTC.